These 20 T cell receptor beta chains were sequenced from one sample in a study of vaccination effects on CD4 cells after COVID-19. The authors isolated CD4+ T cells after less than eleven days of culture. All participants had two doses of either the BNT162b2 or mRNA-1273 vaccine. This table comes from immunoSEQ multiplex PCR, and its TCRdb copy is limited to in-frame clones, with some not included. The sample carries 35,000 to 55,000 clones, 72% recorded once. No antigen has been assigned to these receptors. The input for sequencing was CD4+ T cells from PBMCs cultured without peptide, taken after COVID-19 vaccination. The receptors come from a human donor who received a COVID-19 vaccine.

This chain joins TRBV19 and TRBJ1-5; D gene unclear. Trimming pared 8 bases from V and 4 bases from J, leaving 15 bases between. Germline CDR1 and CDR2: LNHDA and SQIVND (reference sequence). This CDR3 contains 14 residues. This chain's CDR3 is CASGVTASNQPQHF. The CDR3 nucleotides read TGTGCCAGTGGCGTTACAGCGTCGAATCAGCCCCAGCATTTT.

The chain has TRBV18 and TRBJ1-1, with TRBD1 as a possible D gene (6 bases). The CDR3 consists of 16 residues. Germline CDR1 is KGHSH and CDR2 is LQKENI. The V gene lost 5 bases and the J gene lost 0 bases, with 16 bases spanning the gap. CDR3 sequence reads: CASSEQGSGMNTEAFF. The CDR3 nucleotides are TGTGCCAGCTCAGAGCAGGGGTCGGGGATGAACACTGAAGCTTTCTTT. The whole variable domain, filled in from reference TRBV18 and TRBJ1-1, reads NAGVMQNPRHLVRRRGQEARLRCSPMKGHSHVYWYRQLPEEGLKFMVYLQKENIIDESGMPKERFSAEFPKEGPSILRIQQVVRGDSAAYFCASSEQGSGMNTEAFFGQGTRLTVV.

This clone was seen just once. The V call is TRBV5-6, the J call TRBJ1-2; no definite D call. The CDR3 extends over 14 amino acids. The V and J ends lost 3 bases and 0 bases respectively, with 9 bases between them. Per the germline V gene, CDR1 is SGHDT and CDR2 is YYEEEE. CDR3 nucleotides: TGTGCCAGCAGCTCCGCGGACTCTAACTATGGCTACACCTTC. The encoded protein is CASSSADSNYGYTF.

V is TRBV5-1 and J is TRBJ2-2; no clear D gene. The germline CDR1 and CDR2 sequences are SGHRS and YFSETQ. The CDR3 length is 14 residues. V was clipped by 5 bases and J by 0 bases, with 8 bases between them. CDR3 residues: CASSPPANTGELFF. CDR3 nucleotide sequence: TGCGCCAGCAGTCCCCCAGCGAACACCGGGGAGCTGTTTTTT.

The chain recombines TRBV27 with TRBJ2-2, with TRBD1 matching over 7 bases. Germline trimming cut 6 bases from V and 8 bases from J; bases unmatched to any gene: 12. The CDR3 runs 15 residues. In germline, CDR1 is MNHEY, CDR2 SMNVEV (reference sequence). The CDR3 DNA reads TGTGCCAGCAGCGACTCGGGACAGAGAAAAGGGGAGCTGTTTTTT. Its translation: CASSDSGQRKGELFF.

The chain is built from TRBV7-2 and TRBJ2-5; perhaps TRBD2 as D (5 bases). Germline CDR1 SGHTA, CDR2 FQGNSA. This CDR3 comprises 14 residues. V lost 5 bases and J lost 4, with 14 bases in between. The CDR3 DNA follows: TGTGCCAGCAGCGGACTTTCCCTAGGAGAGACCCAGTACTTC. This encodes CASSGLSLGETQYF.

This clone was detected only once. The chain employs TRBV24-1 and TRBJ2-2; D ambiguous. Germline V gene data show CDR1 as KGHDR and CDR2 as SFDVKD. Trimming removed 7 bases from V and 4 bases from J, with 6 bases in between. The CDR3 is 12 amino acids. CDR3 nucleotide sequence: TGTGCCACCAGCTCTCCCACCGGGGAGCTGTTTTTT. This translates into CATSSPTGELFF.

DNA of the CDR3: TGTGCCAGCAGCTTAGGGACATTAAGCAATCAGCCCCAGCATTTT. This encodes CASSLGTLSNQPQHF. V and J are TRBV7-6 and TRBJ1-5, with D tentatively TRBD1 (5 bases). Germline V gene sequence: CDR1 SGHVS, CDR2 FNYEAQ. Trimming took 1 base from V and 1 from J, leaving 8 bases between them. This CDR3 is built from 15 residues. Full variable domain (outside the CDR3, taken from reference TRBV7-6 and TRBJ1-5): GAGVSQSPRYKVTKRGQDVALRCDPISGHVSLYWYRQALGQGPEFLTYFNYEAQQDKSGLPNDRFSAERPEGSISTLTIQRTEQRDSAMYRCASSLGTLSNQPQHFGDGTRLSIL.

The chain recombines TRBV3-1 (or the pseudogene TRBV3-2) with TRBJ2-5; D possibly corresponds to TRBD2 (5 bases). The CDR3 consists of 14 residues. V was trimmed by 3 bases and J by 4 bases, leaving 12 bases between them. CDR1 is LGHDT and CDR2 is YNNKEL in the germline V gene (reference sequence). The chain's CDR3 is CASSHRTSGETQYF. The CDR3 DNA reads TGTGCCAGCAGCCACCGGACTTCGGGAGAGACCCAGTACTTC.

The rearrangement links TRBV7-2 to TRBJ1-1; D uncertain. The CDR3 covers 15 residues. Germline V gives CDR1 SGHTA, CDR2 FQGNSA. The ends were cut back, 3 bases at V and 6 bases at J, with 17 bases in the middle. CDR3 nucleotides: TGTGCCAGCAGCTTTGTTGGTACAGAAGTCTCTGAAGCTTTCTTT. It translates to CASSFVGTEVSEAFF. Full variable domain (outside the CDR3, taken from reference TRBV7-2 and TRBJ1-1): GAGVSQSPSNKVTEKGKDVELRCDPISGHTALYWYRQSLGQGLEFLIYFQGNSAPDKSGLPSDRFSAERTGGSVSTLTIQRTQQEDSAVYLCASSFVGTEVSEAFFGQGTRLTVV.

CDR3 DNA: TGTGCCAGTAGTATGAAAGGGGACACTGAAGCTTTCTTT. Protein product: CASSMKGDTEAFF. The chain joins TRBV19 to TRBJ1-1; possibly TRBD1 for D (5 bases). The CDR3 loop spans 13 amino acids. V dropped 3 bases and J dropped 3 bases, with 8 bases sitting between them. Germline CDR1 and CDR2: LNHDA and SQIVND (reference sequence).

The chain combines TRBV14 with TRBJ2-1, with D hard to call. The CDR3 spans 14 residues. V lost 3 bases, J lost 9 bases, and 15 bases lay in between. CDR1 is SGHDN, CDR2 FVKESK, per germline. The CDR3 protein is CASSQGITSGEQFF. DNA of the CDR3: TGTGCCAGCAGCCAGGGTATCACATCGGGTGAGCAGTTCTTC.

V and J are TRBV9 and TRBJ2-3, with unresolved D. V lost 0 bases and J lost 0, with 8 bases in between. CDR1 and CDR2 (germline): SGDLS, YYNGEE. The CDR3 has 15 residues. CDR3 loop: CASSVGTLSTDTQYF. CDR3 in DNA: TGTGCCAGCAGCGTAGGAACTTTGAGCACAGATACGCAGTATTTT.

The CDR3 is CASSKGVGDTEAFF. As DNA, the CDR3 is TGCGCCAGCAGCAAGGGTGTGGGGGACACTGAAGCTTTCTTT. V usage is TRBV5-1 and J usage is TRBJ1-1; D perhaps matches TRBD1 (5 bases). The CDR3 consists of 14 residues. The V gene's germline CDR1 is SGHRS and CDR2 YFSETQ. V lost 4 bases and J lost 3, with 13 bases in between.

This clone was observed a single time. The chain uses TRBV6-1 and TRBJ2-3; D call uncertain. This CDR3 has 15 residues. V lost 1 base and J 2 bases, leaving 10 bases between the germline ends. CDR1 and CDR2 (germline): MNHNS, SASEGT. CDR3 region: CASSEGNQNTDTQYF. In nucleotides, the CDR3 is TGTGCCAGCAGTGAAGGAAATCAGAACACAGATACGCAGTATTTT.

The CDR3 spells CASSLGPGETQYF. CDR3 nucleotides: TGTGCCAGCAGTTTAGGTCCCGGGGAGACCCAGTACTTC. The chain combines TRBV27 with TRBJ2-5; D is unresolved. Trimming took 2 bases from V and 5 from J, leaving 9 bases between them. CDR3 length equals 13 residues. Germline V gene sequence: CDR1 MNHEY, CDR2 SMNVEV (reference sequence).

The chain combines TRBV7-8 with TRBJ2-7; D is unresolved. Trimming shortened V by 1 base and J by 3 bases, and 10 bases separated the two germline ends. Per germline, CDR1 SGHVS and CDR2 FQNEAQ. The CDR3 is made up of 14 amino acids. CDR3: CASSLEVGLYEQYF. The DNA of the CDR3 is TGTGCCAGCAGCTTAGAGGTGGGTCTCTACGAGCAGTACTTC.

V gene TRBV6-5 combines with J gene TRBJ2-7, with 13 bases matching TRBD2. Trimming cost V 8 bases and J 4 bases; bases outside gene matches: 5. This CDR3 has 14 amino acids. Germline V lookup: CDR1 MNHEY, CDR2 SVGAGI. The CDR3 DNA is TGTGCCAGCGAACTAGCGGGAGGGCTTTACGAGCAGTACTTC. This encodes CASELAGGLYEQYF.

The chain uses TRBV5-8 and TRBJ1-2; D gene uncertain. There are 16 residues in the CDR3. CDR1 and CDR2 (germline): SGHTS, YDEGEE. V lost 0 bases and J 4 bases, leaving 16 bases between the germline ends. CDR3: CASSLDVGGLGYGYTF. In DNA form, the CDR3 reads TGTGCCAGCAGCTTGGATGTAGGAGGGTTGGGCTATGGCTACACCTTC. The full variable domain, its missing parts supplied by reference TRBV5-8 and TRBJ1-2, is EAGVTQSPTHLIKTRGQQATLRCSPISGHTSVYWYQQALGLGLQFLLWYDEGEERNRGNFPPRFSGRQFPNYSSELNVNALELEDSALYLCASSLDVGGLGYGYTFGSGTRLTVV.

This chain connects TRBV11-2 to TRBJ1-1; D gene unclear. The CDR3 is 15 residues long. Germline-derived CDR1 and CDR2 are SGHAT and FQNNGV. V was shortened by 0 bases and J by 2 bases, with 10 bases between the two germline ends. In nucleotides, the CDR3 is TGTGCCAGCAGCTTAGATCAAGGGTCTAACACTGAAGCTTTCTTT. Its protein is CASSLDQGSNTEAFF.